This is a list of T cell receptor beta chains from one sample in a study of identical twins. TCRdb recomputed calls from the 5' RACE reads with MiXCR, one row per CDR3 protein. Of roughly 200,000 distinct CDR3 sequences in the sample, 6.5% to 8.5% are singletons; the top ten hold 1.9%. The same sample was also studied in work on yellow fever vaccine responses in identical twins.

Sequencing used memory (CD45RO+) T cells sorted from blood. All receptors come from a woman aged 18-35 years in good health. The CDR3 runs from the conserved cysteine through the conserved F or W. Fields, in order: D gene, V gene, clone size, J gene, CDR3 length, CDR3 protein, CDR3 DNA. A D gene is named only where the DNA matches it firmly. Not all rows give a size; the values are once, few, many and, for expanded clones, a class.

d_call: NA; v_call: TRBV30; clone_size: NA; j_call: TRBJ1-5; cdr3_length: 12; cdr3_aa: CAWSQGNQPQHF; cdr3_nt: TGTGCCTGGAGTCAGGGGAATCAGCCCCAGCATTTT
d_call: TRBD1; v_call: TRBV15; clone_size: few; j_call: TRBJ1-1; cdr3_length: 15; cdr3_aa: CATSRDGQGGTEAFF; cdr3_nt: TGTGCCACCAGCAGAGATGGACAGGGGGGAACTGAAGCTTTCTTT
d_call: NA; v_call: TRBV6-5; clone_size: NA; j_call: TRBJ2-7; cdr3_length: 12; cdr3_aa: CASRPDNYEQYF; cdr3_nt: TGTGCCAGCAGACCCGACAACTACGAGCAGTACTTC
d_call: NA; v_call: TRBV28; clone_size: NA; j_call: TRBJ2-7; cdr3_length: 11; cdr3_aa: CASERPGLRYF; cdr3_nt: TGTGCCAGCGAGAGACCCGGCTTAAGATACTTC
d_call: TRBD2; v_call: TRBV7-2; clone_size: NA; j_call: TRBJ2-7; cdr3_length: 15; cdr3_aa: CASSLGSSGRVEQYF; cdr3_nt: TGTGCCAGCAGCTTAGGAAGCAGCGGGAGGGTCGAGCAGTACTTC
d_call: NA; v_call: TRBV3-1; clone_size: many; j_call: TRBJ2-1; cdr3_length: 13; cdr3_aa: CASTDTSFGEQFF; cdr3_nt: TGTGCCAGCACCGATACTAGTTTCGGTGAGCAGTTCTTC
d_call: TRBD1; v_call: TRBV3-1; clone_size: few; j_call: TRBJ2-1; cdr3_length: 16; cdr3_aa: CASSRERQGARSEQFF; cdr3_nt: TGTGCCAGCAGCCGGGAGAGACAGGGGGCGCGTAGTGAGCAGTTCTTC
d_call: TRBD1; v_call: TRBV12-3/TRBV12-4; clone_size: many; j_call: TRBJ2-7; cdr3_length: 16; cdr3_aa: CASSLSGTGTIYEQYF; cdr3_nt: TGTGCCAGCAGTTTAAGCGGGACAGGGACAATTTACGAGCAGTACTTC
d_call: NA; v_call: TRBV7-2; clone_size: medium-sized; j_call: TRBJ1-5; cdr3_length: 13; cdr3_aa: CASSLGQNQPQHF; cdr3_nt: TGTGCCAGCAGCTTAGGACAAAATCAGCCCCAGCATTTT
d_call: NA; v_call: TRBV21-1; clone_size: NA; j_call: TRBJ2-2; cdr3_length: 16; cdr3_aa: CASGNLPGQGAGELFF; cdr3_nt: TGTGCCAGCGGCAACCTACCGGGACAGGGTGCCGGGGAGCTGTTTTTT
d_call: TRBD1; v_call: TRBV25-1; clone_size: many; j_call: TRBJ2-7; cdr3_length: 14; cdr3_aa: CASRAGQGPYEQYF; cdr3_nt: TGTGCCAGCAGGGCCGGACAGGGACCCTACGAGCAGTACTTC
d_call: NA; v_call: TRBV2; clone_size: many; j_call: TRBJ1-5; cdr3_length: 14; cdr3_aa: CASSGEGGNQPQHF; cdr3_nt: TGTGCCAGCAGTGGTGAAGGGGGCAATCAGCCCCAGCATTTT
d_call: TRBD2; v_call: TRBV27; clone_size: NA; j_call: TRBJ2-5; cdr3_length: 15; cdr3_aa: CASSPGLAVKETQYF; cdr3_nt: TGTGCCAGCAGTCCCGGGCTAGCGGTAAAAGAGACCCAGTACTTC
d_call: NA; v_call: TRBV20-1; clone_size: NA; j_call: TRBJ1-6; cdr3_length: 15; cdr3_aa: CSASPPGAGNSPLHF; cdr3_nt: TGCAGTGCCAGCCCCCCGGGGGCCGGTAATTCACCCCTCCACTTT
d_call: TRBD1; v_call: TRBV11-2; clone_size: few; j_call: TRBJ2-2; cdr3_length: 17; cdr3_aa: CASSLDHRGLNTGELFF; cdr3_nt: TGTGCCAGCAGCTTAGATCACAGGGGGCTGAACACCGGGGAGCTGTTTTTT
d_call: NA; v_call: TRBV5-1; clone_size: NA; j_call: TRBJ2-2; cdr3_length: 14; cdr3_aa: CASSQGGPRGELFF; cdr3_nt: TGCGCCAGCAGCCAGGGGGGACCCCGCGGGGAGCTGTTTTTT
d_call: TRBD2; v_call: TRBV7-2; clone_size: NA; j_call: TRBJ2-3; cdr3_length: 15; cdr3_aa: CASSISGGAIDTQYF; cdr3_nt: TGTGCCAGCAGTATCAGCGGGGGGGCCATAGATACGCAGTATTTT
d_call: TRBD2; v_call: TRBV5-1; clone_size: few; j_call: TRBJ2-1; cdr3_length: 14; cdr3_aa: CASSLGLAVDEQFF; cdr3_nt: TGCGCCAGCAGCTTGGGACTAGCTGTCGATGAGCAGTTCTTC
d_call: NA; v_call: TRBV24-1; clone_size: few; j_call: TRBJ2-5; cdr3_length: 13; cdr3_aa: CATRRTAQETQYF; cdr3_nt: TGTGCCACCAGGCGGACAGCACAAGAGACCCAGTACTTC
d_call: NA; v_call: TRBV5-1; clone_size: many; j_call: TRBJ2-6; cdr3_length: 16; cdr3_aa: CASSLNQGYGANVLTF; cdr3_nt: TGCGCCAGCAGCTTGAACCAGGGGTACGGGGCCAACGTCCTGACTTTC
d_call: NA; v_call: TRBV29-1; clone_size: many; j_call: TRBJ2-2; cdr3_length: 10; cdr3_aa: CSAGIGELFF; cdr3_nt: TGCAGCGCAGGGATCGGGGAGCTGTTTTTT
d_call: NA; v_call: TRBV3-1; clone_size: many; j_call: TRBJ2-1; cdr3_length: 14; cdr3_aa: CASSQASVDNEQFF; cdr3_nt: TGTGCCAGCAGCCAAGCTAGCGTAGACAATGAGCAGTTCTTC
d_call: NA; v_call: TRBV5-1; clone_size: few; j_call: TRBJ2-1; cdr3_length: 12; cdr3_aa: CASSLPSPEQFF; cdr3_nt: TGCGCCAGCAGCTTGCCGTCGCCGGAGCAGTTCTTC
d_call: TRBD2; v_call: TRBV7-2; clone_size: few; j_call: TRBJ2-1; cdr3_length: 15; cdr3_aa: CASTSSGGTYNEQFF; cdr3_nt: TGTGCCAGCACCTCTAGCGGGGGGACCTACAATGAGCAGTTCTTC